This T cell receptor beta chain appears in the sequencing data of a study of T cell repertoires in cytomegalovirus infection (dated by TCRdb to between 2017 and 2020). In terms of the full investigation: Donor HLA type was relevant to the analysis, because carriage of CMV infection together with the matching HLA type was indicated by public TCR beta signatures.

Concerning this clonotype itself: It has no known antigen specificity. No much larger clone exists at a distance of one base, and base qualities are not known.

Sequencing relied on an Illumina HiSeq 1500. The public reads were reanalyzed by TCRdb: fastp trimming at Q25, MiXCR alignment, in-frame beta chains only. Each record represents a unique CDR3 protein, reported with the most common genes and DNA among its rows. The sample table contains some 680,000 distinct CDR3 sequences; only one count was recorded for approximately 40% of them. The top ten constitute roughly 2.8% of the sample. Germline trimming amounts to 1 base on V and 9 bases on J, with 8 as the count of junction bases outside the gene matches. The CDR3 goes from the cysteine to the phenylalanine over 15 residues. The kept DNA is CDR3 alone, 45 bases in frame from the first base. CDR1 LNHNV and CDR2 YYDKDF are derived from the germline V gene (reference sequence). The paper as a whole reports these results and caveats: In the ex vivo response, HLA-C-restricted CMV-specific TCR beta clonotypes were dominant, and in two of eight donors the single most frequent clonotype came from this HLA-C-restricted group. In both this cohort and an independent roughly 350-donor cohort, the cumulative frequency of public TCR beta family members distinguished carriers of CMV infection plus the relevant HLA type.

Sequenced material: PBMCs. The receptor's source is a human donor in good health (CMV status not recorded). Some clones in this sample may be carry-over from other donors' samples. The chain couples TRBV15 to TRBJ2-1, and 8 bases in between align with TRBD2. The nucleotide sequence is TGTGCCACCAGCAGAGGAGTCGAGACTAGCGTTGAGCAGTTCTTC. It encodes CATSRGVETSVEQFF.